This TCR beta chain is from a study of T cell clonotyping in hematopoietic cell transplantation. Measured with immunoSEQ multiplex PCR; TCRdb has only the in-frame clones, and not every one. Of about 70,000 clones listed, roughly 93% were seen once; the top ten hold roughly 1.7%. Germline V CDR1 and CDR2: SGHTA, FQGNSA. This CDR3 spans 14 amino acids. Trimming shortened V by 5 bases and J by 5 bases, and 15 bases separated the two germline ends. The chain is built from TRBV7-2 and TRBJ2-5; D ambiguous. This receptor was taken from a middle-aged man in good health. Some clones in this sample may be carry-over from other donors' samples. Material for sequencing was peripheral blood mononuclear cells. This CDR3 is CASSKRGPMETQYF. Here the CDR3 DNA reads TGTGCCAGCAGCAAGCGCGGTCCAATGGAGACCCAGTACTTC.